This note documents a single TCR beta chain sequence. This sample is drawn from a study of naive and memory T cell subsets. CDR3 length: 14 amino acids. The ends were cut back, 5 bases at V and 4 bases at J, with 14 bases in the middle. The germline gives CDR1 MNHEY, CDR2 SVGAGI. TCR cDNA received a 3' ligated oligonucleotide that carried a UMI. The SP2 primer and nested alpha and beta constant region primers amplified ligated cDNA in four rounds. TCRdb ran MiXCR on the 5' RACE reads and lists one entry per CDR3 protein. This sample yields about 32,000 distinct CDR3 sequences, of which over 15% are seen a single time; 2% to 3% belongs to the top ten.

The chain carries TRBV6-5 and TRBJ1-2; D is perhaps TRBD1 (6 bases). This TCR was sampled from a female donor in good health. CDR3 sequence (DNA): TGTGCCAGCAGTAAGGACAGCGCCCCCTATGGCTACACCTTC. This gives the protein CASSKDSAPYGYTF.